This T cell receptor beta chain was sequenced in a study of T-cell reconstitution after alpha-beta-depleted transplantation in children. Trimming pared 7 bases from V and 4 bases from J, leaving 20 bases between. The CDR3 has 14 residues. The V gene's germline CDR1 is SQVTM and CDR2 ANQGSEA. Unique molecular identifiers tagged the TCRbeta library. TCRdb reprocessed the PCR reads via MiXCR and lists one record per CDR3 protein. This table holds over 550,000 distinct CDR3 sequences, approximately 10% found once. The sequence derives from a human donor who donated a stem cell graft to a child with acute myeloid leukemia. This sample comprised PBMCs from the stem cell graft donor, obtained from the stem cell graft. This chain joins TRBV29-1 and TRBJ2-7, with D possibly being TRBD2 (6 bases). The CDR3 DNA follows: TGCAGCGCCGCCCGTACGGGAGCTGTATACGAGCAGTACTTC. Translation: CSAARTGAVYEQYF.